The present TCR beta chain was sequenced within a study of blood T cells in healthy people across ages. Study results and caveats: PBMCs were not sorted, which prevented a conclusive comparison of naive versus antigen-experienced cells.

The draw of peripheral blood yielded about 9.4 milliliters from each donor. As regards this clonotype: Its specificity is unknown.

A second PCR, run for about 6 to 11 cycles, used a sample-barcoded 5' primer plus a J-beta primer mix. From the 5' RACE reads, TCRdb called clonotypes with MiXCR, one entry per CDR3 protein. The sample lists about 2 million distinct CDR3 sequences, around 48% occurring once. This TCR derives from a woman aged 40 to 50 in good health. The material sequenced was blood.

This chain's CDR3 is CASSLEGPSNNEQFF. The CDR3 DNA follows: TGTGCCAGCAGCTTAGAGGGACCTTCCAACAATGAGCAGTTCTTC. This sequence joins TRBV13 and TRBJ2-1; D may correspond to TRBD1 or TRBD2 (5 bases each). Germline loops: CDR1 PRHDT, CDR2 FYEKMQ (reference sequence). The CDR3 totals 15 residues. Trimming cost V 1 base and J 5 bases, with 12 bases left between them.